This TCR beta chain was retrieved from a study of cytomegalovirus exposure and HLA in healthy donors. Study-wide background: The approximately 110 validation repertoires used the same platform as the roughly 670 first-cohort repertoires, a later analysis reported. General study findings and limits: Reported performance of the classifier showed diagnosis of cytomegalovirus status with high specificity and sensitivity.

This CDR3 has 15 amino acids. Germline CDR1 and CDR2: ENHRY and SYGVKD. The V segment lost 4 bases and the J segment 2 bases; nucleotides outside the gene matches: 5. Sequenced by immunoSEQ multiplex PCR; TCRdb stores in-frame clones only, minus some. Counted here are roughly 120,000 clones, 88% occurring once; the ten biggest clones make up 4% to 5.5%. Worth noting for this clone: Its antigen is undetermined.

The V call is TRBV10-3, the J call TRBJ2-5; 9 bases align to TRBD2. The sample was PBMCs. The receptor comes from a young man in good health and CMV-seropositive. For the CDR3, the DNA is TGTGCCATCAGTGGGCTAGCGGGGACACAAGAGACCCAGTACTTC. Translating it yields CAISGLAGTQETQYF.